This T cell receptor (beta chain) was captured in a study of shared clonotypes between healthy human individuals. Study-wide context: Each donor's CD4 naive and CD4 memory cells filled three plates apiece, CD8 naive two, and CD8 memory one. Study-level points and caveats: Shared clonotypes: about 4.6% naive CD4, about 3.3% naive CD8, 2.3% memory CD4, 0.35% to 0.5% memory CD8. Sampling included only blood; tissue repertoires likely differ.

Each replicate PCR on the sorted subsets used around 200 ng DNA (around 30,000 T cell genomes). Profiling relied on immunoSEQ multiplex PCR, and the TCRdb table lists in-frame clones only, not all of them. The sample holds some 1.4 million clones, around 95% seen once. Germline lookup yields CDR1 SGHRS and CDR2 YFSETQ. The CDR3 extends over 13 amino acids. Deletions cut 1 base from V and 8 bases from J, with 9 bases between. Concerning this clone itself: Its antigen is not identified.

This TCR was recovered from a man between 25 and 39 years old in good health. Sequences were obtained from naive CD4+ T cells sorted from blood. Subset reported: CD45RA+ positively selected. The gene calls are TRBV5-1 and TRBJ1-4; D ambiguous. The DNA for the CDR3 is TGCGCCAGCAGCTTGACGGGGTGGGAAAAACTGTTTTTT. This codes for CASSLTGWEKLFF.